The source of this T cell receptor (beta chain) is a study of Graves' ophthalmopathy and Graves' hyperthyroidism. Other autoimmune diseases, uncontrolled infections, pregnancy or lactation ruled patients out of participation. V lost 2 bases to trimming and J lost 1 base; unmatched junction nucleotides: 11. Per the germline V gene, CDR1 is SGHRS and CDR2 is YFSETQ. CDR3 length: 17 amino acids. The TCR beta CDR3 regions underwent amplification from RNA transcripts. The first round was an RT-PCR with HTBI primers, and the second round was a multiplex PCR. TCRdb processed the multiplex PCR reads anew with MiXCR; each CDR3 protein has one entry. The repertoire holds 680,000 or so distinct CDR3 sequences, with about 20% as singletons.

Specimen: peripheral blood. The receptor was derived from a woman younger than 35 with stable Graves' hyperthyroidism. Some clones in this sample may be carry-over from other donors' samples. The chain combines TRBV5-1 with TRBJ2-7; 8 nucleotides match TRBD2. The CDR3 coding sequence is TGCGCCAGCAGCTTAGCTCGCGGCGGGGGGAAATCCTACGAGCAGTACTTC. Amino acid sequence: CASSLARGGGKSYEQYF.